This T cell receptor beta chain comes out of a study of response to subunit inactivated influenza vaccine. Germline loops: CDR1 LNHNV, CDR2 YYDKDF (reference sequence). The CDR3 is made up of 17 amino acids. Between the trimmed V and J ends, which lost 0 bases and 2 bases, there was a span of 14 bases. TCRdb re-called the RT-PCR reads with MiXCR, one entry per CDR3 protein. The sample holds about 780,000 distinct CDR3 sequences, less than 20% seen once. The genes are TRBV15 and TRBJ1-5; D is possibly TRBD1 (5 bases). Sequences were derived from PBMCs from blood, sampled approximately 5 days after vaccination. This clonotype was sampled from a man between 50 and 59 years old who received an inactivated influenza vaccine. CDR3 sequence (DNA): TGTGCCACCAGCAGAGATTTAGGGCTGGGGGGCAATCAGCCCCAGCATTTT. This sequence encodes CATSRDLGLGGNQPQHF.